This entry lists 27 T cell receptor beta chains sequenced from one sample in a study of post-analysis software for immune sequencing data. Study-level results: Patients had higher frequencies than controls of four to six TRBV segments, including TRBV5-6, TRBV5-1 and TRBV20-1.

Their antigens remain unidentified. Sequencing libraries made from TCR beta cDNA carried unique molecular identifiers. TCRdb recomputed calls from the PCR reads with MiXCR, one row per CDR3 protein. Of 400,000 to 500,000 distinct CDR3 sequences in the sample, over 30% are singletons; the top ten hold less than 10%. Sequencing input: blood. The origin of the receptors is a girl aged 2 to 10 with multiple sclerosis.

The sample holds a few counts of this clonotype. CDR3 residues: CATSDTDSYGYTF. The CDR3 nucleotides are TGTGCCACCAGTGACACCGACAGCTATGGCTACACCTTC. V and J are TRBV24-1 and TRBJ1-2; a weak D match, TRBD1 (5 bases). This CDR3 contains 13 residues. The V and J ends lost 4 bases and 4 bases respectively, with 9 bases between them. Germline CDR1 KGHDR, CDR2 SFDVKD.

The rearrangement uses TRBV6-1 and TRBJ2-3; 11 bases map to TRBD2. This CDR3 region has 15 residues. V lost 10 bases, J lost 5 bases, and 11 bases stayed unmatched. CDR1 is MNHNS, CDR2 SASEGT, per germline. CDR3 DNA sequence: TGTGCCAACTCGAATAGCGGGGGGGCCCAAGATACGCAGTATTTT. It codes for CANSNSGGAQDTQYF.

CDR3 coding DNA: TGTGCCAGCAGCTTAATTCGCGACAGGGGGGGAAACATTCAGTACTTC. It specifies CASSLIRDRGGNIQYF. The rearrangement uses TRBV11-2 and TRBJ2-4; 9 nucleotides agree with TRBD1. The CDR3 has 16 residues. Germline CDR1 reads SGHAT; CDR2 reads FQNNGV. The junction had 8 bases not matched to a gene; V was cut back by 2 bases and J by 6 bases.

V is TRBV27 and J is TRBJ1-2; 7 bases line up with TRBD1. The CDR3 loop spans 14 amino acids. Germline values: CDR1 MNHEY, CDR2 SMNVEV (reference sequence). J gave up 7 bases and V 5 bases, and 10 bases lay outside the gene matches. The CDR3 DNA follows: TGTGCCAGCAGTCTCGGAGGCAGGGGGGGTGGCTACACCTTC. Encoded protein: CASSLGGRGGGYTF.

This chain links TRBV6-2 or TRBV6-3 with TRBJ2-7, with a tentative D call TRBD2 (6 bases). This CDR3 has 16 residues. CDR1 MNHEY and CDR2 SVGEGT come from the germline V gene. The ends were cut back, 6 bases at V and 3 bases at J, with 21 bases in the middle. CDR3 sequence: CASRKGLLRGYYEQYF. CDR3 in DNA: TGTGCCAGCAGAAAGGGACTTCTCCGGGGGTACTACGAGCAGTACTTC.

This clonotype came up a few times. The CDR3 here is CSVAFQGETQYF. CDR3 nucleotide sequence: TGCAGCGTTGCATTTCAGGGGGAGACCCAGTACTTC. V gene TRBV29-1 combines with J gene TRBJ2-5, with D perhaps TRBD1 (6 bases). CDR1 is SQVTM, CDR2 ANQGSEA, per germline. The length of the CDR3 is 12 residues. V lost 4 bases to trimming and J lost 5 bases, with 11 bases between them.

This chain joins TRBV4-1 and TRBJ2-1; TRBD2 aligns across 8 bases. This CDR3 region has 15 residues. CDR1 is MGHRA, CDR2 YSYEKL, per germline. V lost 1 base, J lost 6 bases, and 5 bases stayed unmatched. The CDR3 spells CASSQAPGGGNEQFF. As DNA, the CDR3 is TGCGCCAGCAGCCAAGCTCCCGGGGGGGGCAATGAGCAGTTCTTC.

The sample holds a few counts of this clonotype. V and J are TRBV10-3 and TRBJ2-7; D not certain. V was shortened by 4 bases and J by 1 base, with 14 bases between the two germline ends. The CDR3 is 15 residues long. The germline gives CDR1 ENHRY, CDR2 SYGVKD. The CDR3 region has the DNA TGTGCCATCAGTGTGGGCGGCGGTTCTTCCTACGAGCAGTACTTC. Amino acid sequence: CAISVGGGSSYEQYF.

The chain carries TRBV6-2 or TRBV6-3 and TRBJ2-3; D call uncertain. Trimming left V 6 bases short and J 5 bases short, with 9 bases between. The CDR3 loop spans 12 amino acids. The germline CDR1 and CDR2 sequences are MNHEY and SVGEGT. The CDR3 protein is CASRTSGDTQYF. The CDR3 bases are TGTGCCAGCAGGACTTCCGGAGATACGCAGTATTTT.

The rearrangement links TRBV7-6 to TRBJ1-1, with TRBD1 identical over 11 bases. V was pared by 5 bases and J by 11 bases, with 7 bases of the junction left unmatched. This CDR3 spans 13 amino acids. In germline, CDR1 is SGHVS, CDR2 FNYEAQ. In nucleotides, the CDR3 is TGTGCCAGCAGCCCTGGACAGGGGGCGGGTGCTTTCTTT. It codes for CASSPGQGAGAFF.

This clonotype was counted only a few times. The chain uses TRBV9 and TRBJ2-6; D gene ambiguous. The CDR3 sequence is 15 residues long. The germline V and J ends were trimmed by 2 bases and 2 bases, with 8 bases remaining between them. Per germline, CDR1 SGDLS and CDR2 YYNGEE. The CDR3 sequence is CASSVRTAGANVLTF. CDR3 in DNA: TGTGCCAGCAGCGTTAGGACGGCTGGGGCCAACGTCCTGACTTTC.

This clonotype was detected a few times. This chain uses TRBV5-1 with TRBJ2-7; 10 nucleotides match TRBD2. The CDR3 is made up of 16 amino acids. V shed 4 bases and J 4 bases; nucleotides not matched to a gene: 11. CDR1 and CDR2 (germline): SGHRS, YFSETQ. The CDR3 DNA follows: TGCGCCAGCAGCCTGGAAAGCACTAGCGGGGCTTACGAGCAGTACTTC. Translation: CASSLESTSGAYEQYF.

This clonotype has more than one count but fewer than ten. The J gene is TRBJ2-7, the V gene TRBV6-5, with D hard to call. Germline V lookup: CDR1 MNHEY, CDR2 SVGAGI. This CDR3 has 13 residues. The V end was cut by 4 bases, the J end by 3 bases, with 10 bases between. The CDR3 spells CASSFGVHYEQYF. The CDR3 nucleotides are TGTGCCAGCAGTTTCGGAGTCCACTACGAGCAGTACTTC.

This clonotype was observed a single time. The chain is built from TRBV7-9 and TRBJ1-2; no reliable D call. The CDR3 loop spans 15 amino acids. V shed 6 bases and J shed 0 bases, with 14 bases lying between them. The germline gives CDR1 SEHNR, CDR2 FQNEAQ (reference sequence). The CDR3 DNA sequence: TGTGCCAGCAGTTATACCGGGCCAACTAACTATGGCTACACCTTC. Translated, it gives CASSYTGPTNYGYTF.

The chain joins TRBV4-1 to TRBJ2-3, with 8 bases lining up with TRBD2. Losses at the gene ends were 2 bases for V and 3 bases for J; bases not matched to a gene: 7. The CDR3 consists of 16 residues. CDR1 and CDR2 (germline): MGHRA, YSYEKL. CDR3 protein: CASSQSTSEVTDTQYF. The CDR3 DNA sequence: TGCGCCAGCAGCCAATCGACTAGCGAGGTTACAGATACGCAGTATTTT.

V usage is TRBV25-1 and J usage is TRBJ1-2; TRBD1 matches at 10 bases. Germline CDR1 is MGHDK and CDR2 is SYGVNS. The CDR3 spans 15 residues. V gave up 5 bases and J gave up 3 bases; unmatched junction bases: 6. Here the CDR3 reads CASSRQGAKDYGYTF. In nucleotides, the CDR3 is TGTGCCAGCAGTCGACAGGGGGCGAAGGACTATGGCTACACCTTC.

This sequence joins TRBV20-1 and TRBJ1-1, with 7 bases matching TRBD1. The V segment lost 2 bases and the J segment 4 bases; nucleotides outside the gene matches: 10. There are 15 residues in the CDR3. The germline V gene encodes CDR1 DFQATT and CDR2 SNEGSKA (reference sequence). The CDR3 is CSARSSGGRGTEAFF. Here the CDR3 DNA reads TGCAGTGCTAGATCGTCAGGGGGAAGGGGCACTGAAGCTTTCTTT.

Points on this clonotype: At one boundary the junction diverges from the germline segment, which might be a read error. This chain links TRBV12-3 or TRBV12-4 with TRBJ2-1; the D gene is possibly TRBD1 (5 bases). The CDR3 is made up of 14 amino acids. This chain's CDR3 is CASTLMQGMGEQFF. The CDR3 nucleotides are TGTGCCAGCACTTTAATGCAGGGTATGGGTGAGCAGTTCTTC.

The J gene is TRBJ2-3, the V gene TRBV7-9, with 13 bases that match TRBD2. CDR1 is SEHNR and CDR2 is FQNEAQ in the germline V gene (reference sequence). The CDR3 has 16 amino acids. Trimming at V came to 5 bases and at J to 4 bases, leaving 6 bases not matched to a gene. The CDR3 is CASSLTSGRSADTQYF. The DNA for the CDR3 is TGTGCCAGCAGCCTGACTAGCGGGAGGTCGGCAGATACGCAGTATTTT.

This clonotype was seen just once. The chain employs TRBV28 and TRBJ2-5, with 11 bases fitting TRBD2. The CDR3 totals 15 residues. The trim removed 3 bases at V and 5 bases at J, leaving 5 bases unmatched. CDR1 and CDR2 (germline): MDHEN, SYDVKM. The CDR3, as DNA: TGTGCCAGCAGTTTTAGGACTAGCGGGTGGGAGACCCAGTACTTC. Translated, it gives CASSFRTSGWETQYF.

This clonotype has only a few counts. The gene calls are TRBV7-8 and TRBJ2-5; D unclear. Germline CDR1 SGHVS, CDR2 FQNEAQ. This CDR3 region has 14 residues. V dropped 0 bases and J dropped 5 bases, with 10 bases sitting between them. The chain's CDR3 is CASSLAWGRETQYF. The CDR3 nucleotides are TGTGCCAGCAGCTTAGCGTGGGGTCGGGAGACCCAGTACTTC.

The chain carries TRBV12-3 or TRBV12-4 and TRBJ2-5; 12 bases match TRBD2. The trim removed 3 bases at V and 7 bases at J, leaving 6 bases unmatched. This CDR3 is built from 15 residues. CDR3 amino acids: CASSLTSGSPGTQYF. The CDR3 nucleotides are TGTGCCAGCAGTTTGACTAGCGGGAGCCCCGGGACCCAGTACTTC.

This clonotype was counted between two and nine times. The V gene is TRBV5-1, the J gene TRBJ2-1; 8 bases fit TRBD2. The germline gives CDR1 SGHRS, CDR2 YFSETQ. J lost 6 bases, V lost 2 bases, and 7 bases had no gene match. The length of the CDR3 is 15 residues. CDR3 region: CASSLSGGPGNEQFF. The CDR3 nucleotides are TGCGCCAGCAGCTTATCGGGGGGGCCGGGCAATGAGCAGTTCTTC.

Worth noting for this clonotype: One end of the junction is discordant with germline, which a read error may explain. The V gene is TRBV10-3, the J gene TRBJ2-1; D not certain. The CDR3 loop spans 15 amino acids. Germline CDR1 reads ENHRY; CDR2 reads SYGVKD. CDR3 nucleotide sequence: TGTACCATCAGTGAGTCCTCCCGTCCAAACCATGAGCAGTTCTTC. Translating gives CTISESSRPNHEQFF.

There are a few counts of this clonotype. The chain couples TRBV12-3 or TRBV12-4 to TRBJ2-1; D possibly uses TRBD1 or TRBD2 (5 bases each). The CDR3 is made up of 15 amino acids. V was clipped by 2 bases and J by 9 bases, with 17 bases between them. The CDR3 sequence is CASSLPSRGRGEQFF. The CDR3 coding sequence is TGTGCCAGCAGTTTACCTAGTAGGGGTCGGGGTGAGCAGTTCTTC.

The V and J genes are TRBV7-9 and TRBJ2-1, with 10 bases lining up with TRBD1. Germline V gene sequence: CDR1 SEHNR, CDR2 FQNEAQ (reference sequence). The V gene end was trimmed by 3 bases and the J gene end by 7 bases; junction bases not matched to a gene: 3. The CDR3 has 14 residues. CDR3: CASSFGQGVNEQFF. CDR3 nucleotide sequence: TGTGCCAGCAGCTTCGGACAGGGGGTGAATGAGCAGTTCTTC.

The chain links TRBV15 to TRBJ2-4; 10 nucleotides align to TRBD1. The end of the DNA aligns better with TRBJ2-7, so the J call may be wrong. Germline-derived CDR1 and CDR2 are LNHNV and YYDKDF (reference sequence). CDR3 length equals 15 residues. The CDR3 DNA is TGTGCCACCAGCCAGCTAAGACAGGGGGCGAACGAGCAGTACTTC. It codes for CATSQLRQGANEQYF.